Listed here is a single TCR beta chain. This clone's antigen is unknown. HCMV serostatus was determined by detecting HCMV-specific IgG in serum with a commercial ELISA kit. Ficoll density gradient centrifugation was used to isolate peripheral blood mononuclear cells from blood. The germline V gene provides CDR1 MNHEY and CDR2 SVGEGT. The CDR3 runs 17 residues from the cysteine to the phenylalanine. Only the protein sequence is given. This specimen belongs to a study of T cells expressing NK-cell markers (dated by TCRdb to the early 2020s). In terms of the full investigation: Eight donors provided sorted CD3+CD56+NKG2C+, CD3+CD56+NKG2C- and CD3+CD56-NKG2C+ T-cell subsets, whose TCR beta-chain repertoires were profiled. Among the eight sequenced donors, only one was HCMV-seronegative, while the other seven were HCMV-seropositive. All eight donors whose samples were sequenced were randomly selected healthy volunteers, three of them men and five women. The libraries were sequenced on Illumina HiSeq 2000/2500, MiSeq or NextSeq, producing 2 x 150 bp reads. Points the paper makes about the study in general: Those dominant clonotypes were again the most abundant among CD3+CD56-NKG2C+ cells in a handful of donors, at about 25-65%. For about 6 donors, the dominant CD3+CD56+NKG2C+ clonotypes were among the top 10 CD8+ clonotypes and accounted for roughly 1.0-8% of CD8+ T cells. It remained unclear whether the expanded NKG2C-expressing T cell clones were specific for HCMV antigens.

Sequencing was performed on an Illumina HiSeq 2000. The TCR beta cDNA libraries were made using 5'RACE template switching, a step that added both a universal primer site and unique molecular identifiers. Synthesis of cDNA was primed from the TCR beta constant segment and was followed by two consecutive PCR amplification steps. Concerning the study's data processing: MIGEC handled demultiplexing of the reads and grouping by UMI, while MiTCR was used to assemble and quantify clonotypes. To remove erroneous sequences, TCR cDNA sequences were retained only when supported by two or more reads. The tcR package was used for downstream repertoire analysis, and clonotypes were matched across fractions by CDR3 nucleotide sequence plus V segment. VDJmatch was used to annotate antigen specificity against VDJdb, with one amino acid substitution allowed in CDR3. After the reads were reprocessed by TCRdb, one entry was made per CDR3 protein sequence, with no DNA. The V and J calls and clone size come from TCRdb's table, not from the authors' own analysis. In this sample's table one finds 450,000 to 600,000 distinct CDR3 sequences. Of the sample, roughly 3.6% falls within the top ten clones.

The chain links TRBV6-2 or TRBV6-3 with TRBJ2-7. This TCR came from a man aged 18 to 29 in good health. Donor details come from another sample of the same person, matched by shared clones. The sample taken for sequencing was blood T cells: a sorted CD56 or NKG2C T cell subset, CD4+ or CD8+ T cells, or bulk PBMC T cells (not recorded which). The CDR3 protein sequence reads: CASSYSLWRIRTYEQYF.